One and the same sample provided the 7 T cell receptor beta chains below, sequenced in a study of shared T cell receptors in the human thymus. Using immunoSEQ multiplex PCR, the repertoire was profiled, and TCRdb retains in-frame clones only, with some absent. The data show 500,000 to 750,000 clones, more than 75% seen once. These same data were also listed under a study on human thymus T cells.

Sequencing input: thymocytes. These receptors originate from a boy under two years old with a congenital heart defect.

V is TRBV4-1 and J is TRBJ2-7; weak D call: TRBD2 (6 bases). V lost 0 bases, J lost 4 bases, and 16 bases lay in between. Germline values: CDR1 MGHRA, CDR2 YSYEKL. This CDR3 contains 16 residues. The CDR3 is CASSQEWRAVVYEQYF. In nucleotides, the CDR3 is TGCGCCAGCAGCCAAGAATGGAGGGCCGTTGTATACGAGCAGTACTTC.

This rearrangement joins TRBV11-2 to TRBJ2-1; tentatively, D is TRBD1 (6 bases). Germline V gives CDR1 SGHAT, CDR2 FQNNGV. The CDR3 covers 12 residues. Trimming removed 5 bases from V and 6 bases from J, with 8 bases in between. CDR3 in DNA: TGTGCCAGCAGCCGAGGGGGCAATGAGCAGTTCTTC. It translates to CASSRGGNEQFF.

The V gene is TRBV11-2, the J gene TRBJ2-1, with D possibly matching TRBD2 (5 bases). The CDR3 length is 13 residues. V was pared by 0 bases and J by 6 bases, with 6 bases between. CDR1 SGHAT and CDR2 FQNNGV come from the germline V gene. The CDR3 spells CASSLDRGNEQFF. The CDR3 bases are TGTGCCAGCAGCTTAGACCGGGGCAATGAGCAGTTCTTC. Looking up the rest from reference TRBV11-2 and TRBJ2-1 gives the full variable domain: EAGVAQSPRYKIIEKRQSVAFWCNPISGHATLYWYQQILGQGPKLLIQFQNNGVVDDSQLPKDRFSAERLKGVDSTLKIQPAKLEDSAVYLCASSLDRGNEQFFGPGTRLTVL.

This clone was recorded a few times. The chain uses TRBV21-1 and TRBJ1-4; TRBD1 is the table's D call and was not checked against the DNA. TRBV21-1 represents a pseudogene. This CDR3 comprises 15 residues. The CDR3 sequence is CASSNFPGQAGRLFF. CDR3 coding DNA: TGTGCCAGCAGCAATTTCCCAGGACAGGCCGGTAGACTGTTTTTT.

The genes are TRBV6-8 and TRBJ2-1, with 10 bases fitting TRBD2. Germline V gene sequence: CDR1 MNHGY, CDR2 SAAAGT. V lost 2 bases and J lost 10; bases outside the gene matches: 17. CDR3 size: 18 residues. The CDR3 DNA is TGTGCCAGCAGTTACCTCCCTCAGCGGGAGGGCCGGGAATGGGAGCAGTTCTTC. Its translation is CASSYLPQREGREWEQFF.

This clone occurred once. CDR3 in amino acids: CASSRTGGSTYEQYF. CDR3 nucleotide sequence: TGTGCCAGCAGCCGGACGGGGGGTTCCACCTACGAGCAGTACTTC. The V and J genes are TRBV7-2 and TRBJ2-7; TRBD2 matches 7 bases. The V and J ends lost 5 bases and 2 bases, in that order; junction bases with no gene match: 9. The CDR3 covers 15 residues. The V gene's germline CDR1 is SGHTA and CDR2 FQGNSA.

The rearrangement joins TRBV7-9 to TRBJ2-6, with 12 positions matching TRBD2. J was trimmed by 1 base and V by 3 bases; bases with no gene match: 7. Germline lookup yields CDR1 SEHNR and CDR2 FQNEAQ (reference sequence). The CDR3 extends over 19 amino acids. CDR3 loop: CASSLTTSGSISGANVLTF. CDR3 DNA sequence: TGTGCCAGCAGCTTGACGACTAGCGGGAGTATTTCTGGGGCCAACGTCCTGACTTTC.